At least ten counts were recorded for the clone carrying this T cell receptor beta chain. The antigen remains unidentified. TCRdb passed the 5' RACE reads through MiXCR, listing each CDR3 protein once. The table records 47,000 or so distinct CDR3 sequences, more than 8.5% of them present only once. The data belong to a study of neurological immune-mediated disorders. CDR3 length: 13 amino acids. Germline-derived CDR1 and CDR2 are LGHNA and YNFKEQ. Trimming left V 1 base short and J 5 bases short, with 9 bases between. Time point reported: longitudinal time-point 1 (baseline). Study-wide results and caveats: The highest TCR clonal expansion occurred in HTLV-1-associated myelopathy; multiple sclerosis fell below healthy controls.

This clonotype was obtained from a woman in her thirties or forties in good health. Material: PBMCs. The rearrangement uses TRBV4-2 and TRBJ2-7; D gene unclear. The CDR3 loop reads CASSQGPTHEQYF. Here the CDR3 DNA reads TGTGCCAGCAGCCAAGGGCCGACCCACGAGCAGTACTTC.